These 11 T cell receptor beta chains originate from one sample sequenced in a study of blood T cell repertoires in COVID-19. Profiled with immunoSEQ multiplex PCR; TCRdb holds only in-frame clones, not every one. This sample has hundreds of thousands of clones, with about 90% found just once. Specimen: PBMCs or T cells enriched from blood (not recorded which). The receptor set was obtained from a woman aged 18-30 years with acute COVID-19.

The chain links TRBV2 to TRBJ1-5; D might be TRBD1 (6 bases). This CDR3 comprises 16 residues. Trimming cost V 6 bases and J 4 bases, with 19 bases left between them. Germline V CDR1 and CDR2: SNHLY, FYNNEI. The CDR3, as DNA: TGTGCCAGCAGGGATAGGACAGTCCCCGGAAATCAGCCCCAGCATTTT. Translated, it gives CASRDRTVPGNQPQHF.

The V and J genes are TRBV9 and TRBJ1-1, with D possibly TRBD1 on 5 matching bases. Germline V gives CDR1 SGDLS, CDR2 YYNGEE. The V end was cut by 2 bases, the J end by 0 bases, with 8 bases between. The CDR3 runs to 14 residues. CDR3 in amino acids: CASSVTAMNTEAFF. CDR3 coding DNA: TGTGCCAGCAGCGTGACAGCTATGAACACTGAAGCTTTCTTT.

The chain carries TRBV15 and TRBJ1-5; 7 nucleotides align to TRBD1. CDR1 and CDR2 from the germline V gene are LNHNV and YYDKDF (reference sequence). The ends lost 0 bases at V and 7 bases at J; junction bases unmatched: 6. There are 15 residues in the CDR3. The CDR3 region has the DNA TGTGCCACCAGCAGAGATGGACAGGCACGACAGCCCCAGCATTTT. This gives the protein CATSRDGQARQPQHF.

V and J are TRBV3-1 (or the pseudogene TRBV3-2) and TRBJ1-1; the match to TRBD1 covers 9 bases. The V and J ends lost 0 bases and 4 bases, in that order; junction bases with no gene match: 9. Germline V gene sequence: CDR1 LGHDT, CDR2 YNNKEL (reference sequence). The CDR3 length is 17 residues. CDR3 sequence: CASSQDPTLDRGTEAFF. The CDR3 DNA reads TGTGCCAGCAGCCAAGACCCTACCTTGGACAGGGGCACTGAAGCTTTCTTT.

The DNA of the CDR3 is TGTGCCAGTAGGCGAAGGGGACAGCTTCCACCGGGCTATGGCTACACCTTC. This sequence encodes CASRRRGQLPPGYGYTF. The chain combines TRBV19 with TRBJ1-2; 7 bases align to TRBD1. Per germline, CDR1 LNHDA and CDR2 SQIVND (reference sequence). The CDR3 contains 17 residues. V gave up 6 bases and J gave up 4 bases; unmatched junction bases: 17.

V usage is TRBV2 and J usage is TRBJ1-4; D might be TRBD1 (6 bases). This CDR3 has 11 residues. The germline gives CDR1 SNHLY, CDR2 FYNNEI. V dropped 10 bases and J dropped 10 bases, with 13 bases sitting between them. The CDR3 DNA reads TGTGCCACACAGGGTTGGAGAAAACTGTTTTTT. Its protein is CATQGWRKLFF.

This clone was counted a few times. The chain employs TRBV21-1 and TRBJ2-4; no check of the table's D call, TRBD1, against the DNA was made. TRBV21-1 is reported as a pseudogene. This CDR3 has 11 residues. CDR3 loop: CASSPRTVQYF. The CDR3 DNA follows: TGTGCCAGCAGCCCCCGGACAGTTCAGTACTTC.

V usage is TRBV29-1 and J usage is TRBJ1-1, with a weak D call TRBD1 (6 bases). This CDR3 is built from 14 residues. Germline assignment: CDR1 SQVTM and CDR2 ANQGSEA. Trimming removed 5 bases from V and 3 bases from J, with 16 bases in between. CDR3 loop: CSVTRGAYDTEAFF. The CDR3 coding sequence is TGCAGCGTTACCAGGGGAGCTTATGACACTGAAGCTTTCTTT. Together with reference TRBV29-1 and TRBJ1-1, the CDR3 gives the full variable domain: SAVISQKPSRDICQRGTSLTIQCQVDSQVTMMFWYRQQPGQSLTLIATANQGSEATYESGFVIDKFPISRPNLTFSTLTVSNMSPEDSSIYLCSVTRGAYDTEAFFGQGTRLTVV.

This clone was counted between two and nine times. The chain links TRBV18 to TRBJ1-2; TRBD1 aligns across 7 bases. The CDR3 loop spans 15 amino acids. V was clipped by 3 bases and J by 0 bases; unmatched bases: 4. Germline-derived CDR1 and CDR2 are KGHSH and LQKENI. CDR3 sequence reads: CASSPMTGPNYGYTF. CDR3 sequence (DNA): TGTGCCAGCTCACCCATGACAGGGCCTAACTATGGCTACACCTTC.

The V gene is TRBV12-3 or TRBV12-4, the J gene TRBJ2-3; D is perhaps TRBD1 (5 bases). V was cut by 6 bases and J by 3 bases, with 10 bases left in between. The CDR3 has 13 amino acids. The CDR3 DNA reads TGTGCCAGCAGCCGACAGACTACAGATACGCAGTATTTT. Translating gives CASSRQTTDTQYF.

This clone was picked up a small number of times. The V gene is TRBV27, the J gene TRBJ1-5; the D gene is possibly TRBD1 (6 bases). Germline CDR1 and CDR2: MNHEY and SMNVEV (reference sequence). The CDR3 is 15 amino acids. The germline V and J ends were trimmed by 6 bases and 5 bases, with 17 bases remaining between them. In nucleotides, the CDR3 is TGTGCCAGCAGCACGCTGGACAGTATTTATCAGCCCCAGCATTTT. Translation: CASSTLDSIYQPQHF.